What follows are 2 T cell receptor beta chains derived from one specimen sequenced in a study of blood T cells in healthy people across ages. A second PCR, run for about 6 to 11 cycles, used a sample-barcoded 5' primer plus a J-beta primer mix. One entry per CDR3 protein results from TCRdb running MiXCR on the 5' RACE reads. The sample carries 780,000 or so distinct CDR3 sequences, roughly three fifths recorded once. The sequenced material came from blood. Source of these receptors: a man aged 40-49 years in good health.

The J gene is TRBJ2-5, the V gene TRBV4-2; D possibly uses TRBD1 or TRBD2 (6 bases each). Deletions cut 0 bases from V and 5 bases from J, with 13 bases between. The CDR3 length is 15 residues. Germline V gene data show CDR1 as LGHNA and CDR2 as YNFKEQ. The DNA for the CDR3 is TGTGCCAGCAGCCAAGATGTAGGGGGGCGCGAGACCCAGTACTTC. Translated: CASSQDVGGRETQYF.

The sample holds a few counts of this clonotype. CDR3 in DNA: TGTGCCAGCAGTTGGACGGGGAACTACGAGCAGTACTTC. It encodes CASSWTGNYEQYF. The rearrangement links TRBV6-5 to TRBJ2-7, with D possibly being TRBD2 (5 bases). This CDR3 has 13 residues. CDR1 is MNHEY and CDR2 is SVGAGI in the germline V gene. V was clipped by 4 bases and J by 3 bases, with 10 bases between them.